This T cell receptor (beta chain) was identified in a study of cytomegalovirus exposure and HLA in healthy donors. Looking at the study overall: Caucasian-associated ancestry cluster membership applied to over 80% of 398 genotyped donors.

13 Jbeta primers and 60 Vbeta primers were used for the PCR. This table comes from immunoSEQ multiplex PCR, and its TCRdb copy is limited to in-frame clones, with some not included. This table has approximately 89,000 clones, more than 75% appearing once. Per germline, CDR1 SGHNT and CDR2 YYREEE (reference sequence). The CDR3 is 16 residues long. With 4 bases clipped from V and 6 bases from J, the junction kept 11 bases outside the gene matches. The source of this sequence is a human donor in good health. Sequences were obtained from PBMCs. This rearrangement joins TRBV5-4 to TRBJ2-2, with TRBD2 matching 8 bases. CDR3 in amino acids: CASSPRRDSGAGELFF. CDR3 in DNA: TGTGCCAGCAGCCCCCGGAGGGATAGCGGGGCCGGGGAGCTGTTTTTT.